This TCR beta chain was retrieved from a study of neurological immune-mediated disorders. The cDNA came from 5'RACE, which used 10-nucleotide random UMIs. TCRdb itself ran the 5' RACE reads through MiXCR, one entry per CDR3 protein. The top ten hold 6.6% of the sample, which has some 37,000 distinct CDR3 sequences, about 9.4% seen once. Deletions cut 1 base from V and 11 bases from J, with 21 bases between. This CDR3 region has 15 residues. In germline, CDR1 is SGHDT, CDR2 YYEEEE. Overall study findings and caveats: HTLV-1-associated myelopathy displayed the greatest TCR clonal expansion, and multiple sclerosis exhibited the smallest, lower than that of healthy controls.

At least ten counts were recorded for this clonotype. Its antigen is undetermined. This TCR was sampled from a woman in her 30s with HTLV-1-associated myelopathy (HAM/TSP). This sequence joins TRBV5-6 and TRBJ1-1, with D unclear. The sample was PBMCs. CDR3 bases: TGTGCCAGCAGCTTGCCTCATGGTCAGCCTGACTCTGCTTTCTTT. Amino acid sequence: CASSLPHGQPDSAFF.